Reported below is one T cell receptor (beta chain). This specimen comes from a study of shared clonotypes between healthy human individuals. The study ran the assay at deep level. Unsorted PBMC DNA was sequenced on ten immunoSEQ deep assay plates. TCRdb's table, derived via immunoSEQ multiplex PCR, lists solely in-frame clones and lacks some. The sample lists 75,000 to 100,000 clones, about 45% occurring once. Germline CDR1 is MNHEY and CDR2 is SMNVEV (reference sequence). V was shortened by 2 bases and J by 6 bases, with 13 bases between the two germline ends. The CDR3 extends over 14 amino acids. The sequenced sample consisted of PBMCs. This sequence joins TRBV27 and TRBJ1-2, with D perhaps matching TRBD1 (6 bases). This receptor was taken from a middle-aged woman in good health. Some clones in this sample may be carry-over from other donors' samples. The CDR3: CASSLRGATDGYTF. In DNA form, the CDR3 reads TGTGCCAGCAGTTTAAGGGGGGCTACGGATGGCTACACCTTC.